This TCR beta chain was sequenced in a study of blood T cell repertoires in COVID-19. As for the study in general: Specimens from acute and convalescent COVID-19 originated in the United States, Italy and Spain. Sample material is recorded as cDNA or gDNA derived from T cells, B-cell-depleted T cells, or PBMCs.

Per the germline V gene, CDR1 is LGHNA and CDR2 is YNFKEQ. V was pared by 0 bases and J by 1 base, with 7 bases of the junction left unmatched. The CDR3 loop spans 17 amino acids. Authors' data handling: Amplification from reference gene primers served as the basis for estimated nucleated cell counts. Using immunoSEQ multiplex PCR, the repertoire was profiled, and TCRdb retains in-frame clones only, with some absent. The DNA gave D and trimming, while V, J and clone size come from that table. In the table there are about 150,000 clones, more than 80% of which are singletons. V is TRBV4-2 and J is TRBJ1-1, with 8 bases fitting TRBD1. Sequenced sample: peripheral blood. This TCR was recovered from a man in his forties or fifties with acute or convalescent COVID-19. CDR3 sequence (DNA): TGTGCCAGCAGCCAAGATCGTTTGGGACAGGCGAACACTGAAGCTTTCTTT. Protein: CASSQDRLGQANTEAFF.